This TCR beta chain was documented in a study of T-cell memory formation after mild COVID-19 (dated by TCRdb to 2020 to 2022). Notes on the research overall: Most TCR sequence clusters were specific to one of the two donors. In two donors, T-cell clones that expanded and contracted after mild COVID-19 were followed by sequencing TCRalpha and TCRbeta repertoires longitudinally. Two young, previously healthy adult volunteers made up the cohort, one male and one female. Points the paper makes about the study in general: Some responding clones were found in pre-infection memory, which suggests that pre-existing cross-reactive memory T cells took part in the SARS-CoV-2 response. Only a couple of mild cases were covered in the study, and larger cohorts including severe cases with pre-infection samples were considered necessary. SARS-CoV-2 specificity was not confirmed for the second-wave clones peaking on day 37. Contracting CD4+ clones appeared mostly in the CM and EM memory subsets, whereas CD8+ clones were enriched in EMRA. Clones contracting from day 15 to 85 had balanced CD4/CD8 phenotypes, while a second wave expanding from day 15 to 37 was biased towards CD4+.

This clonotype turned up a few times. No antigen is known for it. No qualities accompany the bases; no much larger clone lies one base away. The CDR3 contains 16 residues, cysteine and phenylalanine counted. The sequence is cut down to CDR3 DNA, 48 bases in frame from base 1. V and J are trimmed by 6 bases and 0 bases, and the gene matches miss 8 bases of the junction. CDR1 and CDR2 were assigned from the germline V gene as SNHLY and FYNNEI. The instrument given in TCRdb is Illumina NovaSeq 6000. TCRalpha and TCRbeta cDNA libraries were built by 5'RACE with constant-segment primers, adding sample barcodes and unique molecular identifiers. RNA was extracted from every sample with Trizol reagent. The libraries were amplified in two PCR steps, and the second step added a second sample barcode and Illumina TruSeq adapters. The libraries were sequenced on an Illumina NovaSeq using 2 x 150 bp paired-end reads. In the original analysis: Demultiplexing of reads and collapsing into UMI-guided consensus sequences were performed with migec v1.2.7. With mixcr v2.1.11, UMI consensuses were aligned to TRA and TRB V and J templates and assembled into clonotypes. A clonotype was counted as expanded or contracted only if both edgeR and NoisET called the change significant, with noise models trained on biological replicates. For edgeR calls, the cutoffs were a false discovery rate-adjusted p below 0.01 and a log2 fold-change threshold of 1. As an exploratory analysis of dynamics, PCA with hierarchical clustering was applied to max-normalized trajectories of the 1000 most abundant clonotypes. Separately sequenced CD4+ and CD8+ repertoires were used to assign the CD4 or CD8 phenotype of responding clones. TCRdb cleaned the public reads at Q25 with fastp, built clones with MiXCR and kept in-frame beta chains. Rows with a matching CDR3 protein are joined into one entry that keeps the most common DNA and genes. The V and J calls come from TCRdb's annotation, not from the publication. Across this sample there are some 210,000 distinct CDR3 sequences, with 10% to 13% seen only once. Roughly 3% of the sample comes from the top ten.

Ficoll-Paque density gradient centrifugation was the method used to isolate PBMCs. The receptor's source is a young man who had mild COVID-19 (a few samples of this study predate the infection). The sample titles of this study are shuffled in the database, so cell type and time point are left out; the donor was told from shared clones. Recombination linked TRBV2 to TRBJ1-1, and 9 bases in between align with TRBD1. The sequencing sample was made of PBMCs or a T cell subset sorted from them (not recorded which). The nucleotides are TGTGCCAGCAGGCCCGGGACAGGGTTCATGAACACTGAAGCTTTCTTT. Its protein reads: CASRPGTGFMNTEAFF. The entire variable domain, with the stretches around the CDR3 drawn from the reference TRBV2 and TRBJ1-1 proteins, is EPEVTQTPSHQVTQMGQEVILRCVPISNHLYFYWYRQILGQKVEFLVSFYNNEISEKSEIFDDQFSVERPDGSNFTLKIRSTKLEDSAMYFCASRPGTGFMNTEAFFGQGTRLTVV.